This T cell receptor (beta chain) comes out of a study of blood T cell repertoires in COVID-19. Study as a whole: The samples span acute and convalescent COVID-19 from the United States, Italy and Spain. In each case, the material was cDNA or gDNA derived from T cells, B-cell-depleted T cells, or PBMCs.

This CDR3 spans 15 amino acids. V shed 5 bases, J shed 4 bases, and the junction held 9 bases outside the gene matches. CDR1 is SEHNR, CDR2 FQNEAQ, per germline (reference sequence). Authors' data handling: Amplification with reference gene primers provided the estimates of nucleated cell counts. TCRdb's copy holds only in-frame clones and misses some; the assay was immunoSEQ multiplex PCR. V and J calls and clone size come straight from that table; D and trimming were deduced from the DNA. The repertoire consists of approximately 190,000 clones, with 82% occurring once and the leading ten covering 6.5% to 7%. This clone has a single count.

Sequenced material: peripheral blood. The chain couples TRBV7-9 to TRBJ1-2, with TRBD1 identical over 8 bases. This sequence originates from a human donor with acute or convalescent COVID-19. The donor label of this sample is uncertain. This CDR3 reads CASSPTGGPGYGYTF. In DNA form, the CDR3 reads TGTGCCAGCAGCCCCACAGGGGGGCCGGGCTATGGCTACACCTTC.